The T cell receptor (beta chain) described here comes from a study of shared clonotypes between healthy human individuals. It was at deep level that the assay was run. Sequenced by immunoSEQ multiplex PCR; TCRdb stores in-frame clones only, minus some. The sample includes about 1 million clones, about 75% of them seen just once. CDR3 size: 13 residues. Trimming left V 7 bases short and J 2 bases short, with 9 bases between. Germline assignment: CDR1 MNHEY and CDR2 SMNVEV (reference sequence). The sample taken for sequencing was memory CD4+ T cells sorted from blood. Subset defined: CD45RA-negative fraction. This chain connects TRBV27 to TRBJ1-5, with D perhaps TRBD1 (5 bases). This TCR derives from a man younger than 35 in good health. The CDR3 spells CASNGGGNQPQHF. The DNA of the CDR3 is TGTGCCAGCAATGGAGGGGGCAATCAGCCCCAGCATTTT.